This paragraph covers one T cell receptor (beta chain) sequence. The sample originates from a study of shared clonotypes between healthy human individuals. The CDR3 loop spans 17 amino acids. Germline lookup yields CDR1 GTSNPN and CDR2 SVGIG (reference sequence). Unmatched junction bases numbered 10, after V lost 4 bases and J lost 5 bases. Clones were sequenced by immunoSEQ multiplex PCR, and TCRdb holds only the in-frame ones, with some missing. The table lists 1,400,000 or so clones, about 98.5% of them singletons. V and J are TRBV30 and TRBJ2-1; 14 nucleotides match TRBD2. The source of this sequence is a man under 40 in good health. The specimen was naive CD4+ T cells sorted from blood. Subset indicated: CD45RA+ positively selected. CDR3 sequence: CAWTVDGLAGGHNEQFF. CDR3 DNA sequence: TGTGCCTGGACCGTCGACGGACTAGCGGGAGGCCACAATGAGCAGTTCTTC. Full variable domain (rest looked up from reference TRBV30 and TRBJ2-1): SQTIHQWPATLVQPVGSPLSLECTVEGTSNPNLYWYRQAAGRGLQLLFYSVGIGQISSEVPQNLSASRPQDRQFILSSKKLLLSDSGFYLCAWTVDGLAGGHNEQFFGPGTRLTVL.